A selection of T cell receptor beta chains follows, all from one sample in a study of CXCR3-negative and CXCR3-positive naive CD8 T cells. TCRdb re-called the 5' RACE reads and catalogs CDR3 proteins one per entry, DNA excluded. The sample table sets out about 150,000 distinct CDR3 sequences. Sequenced material: naive CXCR3+ CD8+ T cells from blood. The receptors originated from a human donor in good health. Some clones in this sample may be carry-over from other donors' samples. Both conserved end residues are part of each CDR3.

J: TRBJ2-5; length: 14; V: TRBV29-1; CDR3: CSGYSGGLQETQYF
J: TRBJ2-1; length: 18; V: TRBV23-1; CDR3: CASSQSRGPRENYNEQFF
J: TRBJ2-3; length: 17; V: TRBV11-2; CDR3: CASSLGLAGAGTDTQYF
J: TRBJ1-2; length: 14; V: TRBV29-1; CDR3: CSVRPGQGTDGYTF
J: TRBJ1-2; length: 15; V: TRBV3-1; CDR3: CASSQTGRRNYGYTF
J: TRBJ1-2; length: 12; V: TRBV19; CDR3: CASTIGGVGCTF
J: TRBJ2-4; length: 14; V: TRBV15; CDR3: CATSRDYGQGIQYF
J: TRBJ2-3; length: 15; V: TRBV7-8; CDR3: CASINYGHDTDTQYF
J: TRBJ1-5; length: 12; V: TRBV5-6; CDR3: CASSLGPQTQHF
J: TRBJ2-5; length: 18; V: TRBV24-1; CDR3: CATSDRMGRKGDLETQYF
J: TRBJ2-2; length: 14; V: TRBV12-3/TRBV12-4; CDR3: CASSLNTNTGELFF
J: TRBJ2-2; length: 15; V: TRBV11-2; CDR3: CASRRDRGNTGELFF
J: TRBJ2-5; length: 16; V: TRBV7-2; CDR3: CASSPRAGGLQETQYF
J: TRBJ2-1; length: 16; V: TRBV12-3/TRBV12-4; CDR3: CASSLRGRWGPNEQLF
J: TRBJ2-1; length: 15; V: TRBV12-3/TRBV12-4; CDR3: CASSLLLVSYNEQFF
J: TRBJ2-7; length: 16; V: TRBV9; CDR3: CAIPTSPTWGTYEQYF
J: TRBJ2-6; length: 19; V: TRBV6-1; CDR3: CASSEGPGQGGSGANVLTF
J: TRBJ1-2; length: 14; V: TRBV4-1; CDR3: CASSHNRGDYGYTF
J: TRBJ2-7; length: 13; V: TRBV28; CDR3: CASRSDRTYEQYF
J: TRBJ1-5; length: 12; V: TRBV12-3/TRBV12-4; CDR3: CASSLESRPQHF
J: TRBJ2-2; length: 14; V: TRBV12-3/TRBV12-4; CDR3: CASSLLGTTGELFF
J: TRBJ2-7; length: 15; V: TRBV7-6; CDR3: CASSSEAGLSYEQYF
J: TRBJ1-1; length: 13; V: TRBV29-1; CDR3: CSAGSSADTEAFF
J: TRBJ1-1; length: 11; V: TRBV20-1; CDR3: CSVRLLGEAFF
J: TRBJ2-4; length: 15; V: TRBV7-9; CDR3: CASSPPWGSKNIQYF
J: TRBJ1-2; length: 13; V: TRBV6-5; CDR3: CASSPPSLYGYTF
J: TRBJ2-7; length: 16; V: TRBV5-6; CDR3: CASSLNYGRGIHEQYF
J: TRBJ2-5; length: 13; V: TRBV6-2/TRBV6-3; CDR3: CASSNRGQETQYF
J: TRBJ1-2; length: 15; V: TRBV30; CDR3: CAWSTGTGTYQSYTF